The sequence of this T cell receptor (beta chain) was determined in a study of T cell changes during pregnancy in multiple sclerosis. The repertoire was sequenced with immunoSEQ multiplex PCR; TCRdb's copy has only in-frame clones and lacks some. The top ten clones hold roughly 1.4% of a sample with approximately 58,000 clones, just under 95% of them seen once. The V gene lost 6 bases and the J gene lost 2 bases, with 13 bases spanning the gap. CDR3 length: 14 amino acids. The germline gives CDR1 MDHEN, CDR2 SYDVKM. The sample here was peripheral blood, taken in the second trimester of pregnancy. The receptor's source is a female donor with multiple sclerosis, enrolled in a pregnancy study. V usage is TRBV28 and J usage is TRBJ1-1; D possibly corresponds to TRBD1 (6 bases). DNA of the CDR3: TGTGCCAGCAGAGCCCAGGGGCGAAACACTGAAGCTTTCTTT. Translation gives CASRAQGRNTEAFF.